These 9 T cell receptor beta chains were sequenced from one sample in a study of T cell changes during pregnancy in multiple sclerosis. TCRdb's table, derived via immunoSEQ multiplex PCR, lists solely in-frame clones and lacks some. Of approximately 70,000 clones detected, 80% to 95% appear once; the ten largest clones hold around 1.6%. The sequencing here drew on peripheral blood, taken in the first trimester of pregnancy. The receptors shown here come from a female donor in good health, enrolled as a control in a pregnancy study.

This sequence joins TRBV28 and TRBJ1-5; perhaps TRBD1 as D (6 bases). Germline values: CDR1 MDHEN, CDR2 SYDVKM. The V end was cut by 7 bases, the J end by 10 bases, with 17 bases between. The CDR3 has 13 residues. This CDR3 is CASTPYPRGPQHF. The DNA for the CDR3 is TGTGCCAGCACTCCCTACCCCAGGGGACCCCAGCATTTT.

The rearrangement uses TRBV28 and TRBJ2-6; tentatively, D is TRBD2 (6 bases). Trimming pared 3 bases from V and 0 bases from J, leaving 15 bases between. There are 18 residues in the CDR3. Per germline, CDR1 MDHEN and CDR2 SYDVKM. CDR3 DNA sequence: TGTGCCAGCAGTTTTGGGGCGGGACTCAACTCTGGGGCCAACGTCCTGACTTTC. As protein: CASSFGAGLNSGANVLTF.

The rearrangement joins TRBV10-3 to TRBJ2-3, with a tentative D call TRBD1 (5 bases). The germline V gene has CDR1 ENHRY and CDR2 SYGVKD. CDR3 length: 17 residues. V lost 3 bases and J lost 0, with 16 bases in between. CDR3 sequence (DNA): TGTGCCATCAGTGATGGGGCCAAAGGGGCAAGCACAGATACGCAGTATTTT. Translated, it gives CAISDGAKGASTDTQYF.

The chain couples TRBV28 to TRBJ2-7; TRBD2 might be the D (6 bases). Germline V gene lookup returns CDR1 MDHEN and CDR2 SYDVKM. The CDR3 is 12 amino acids. Deletions cut 5 bases from V and 13 bases from J, with 18 bases between. The CDR3 coding sequence is TGTGCCAGCAGTCCGCAGACTAGGTTCGCATACTTC. It yields the protein CASSPQTRFAYF.

V and J are TRBV4-2 and TRBJ2-1; TRBD2 might be the D (6 bases). Trimming removed 1 base at V and 6 bases at J, with 16 bases between. The CDR3 contains 16 residues. The germline gives CDR1 LGHNA, CDR2 YNFKEQ. CDR3 region: CASSQANRDSGNEQFF. DNA for the CDR3: TGTGCCAGCAGCCAAGCAAACCGGGACTCGGGCAATGAGCAGTTCTTC.

The chain carries TRBV25-1 and TRBJ2-3, with D perhaps matching TRBD1 (5 bases). Trimming pared 7 bases from V and 1 base from J, leaving 12 bases between. Per the germline V gene, CDR1 is MGHDK and CDR2 is SYGVNS. The CDR3 is made up of 14 amino acids. The CDR3 region is CASNTAGRTDTQYF. The CDR3 region has the DNA TGTGCCAGCAATACGGCAGGGCGCACAGATACGCAGTATTTT. Full variable domain (remainder filled in from reference TRBV25-1 and TRBJ2-3): EADIYQTPRYLVIGTGKKITLECSQTMGHDKMYWYQQDPGMELHLIHYSYGVNSTEKGDLSSESTVSRIRTEHFPLTLESARPSHTSQYLCASNTAGRTDTQYFGPGTRLTVL.

This rearrangement joins TRBV4-1 to TRBJ2-7; 10 nucleotides align to TRBD1. This CDR3 contains 15 residues. Per germline, CDR1 MGHRA and CDR2 YSYEKL. Unmatched junction bases numbered 2, after V lost 1 base and J lost 2 bases. CDR3 loop: CASSQADRGTYEQYF. The CDR3 region has the DNA TGCGCCAGCAGCCAAGCGGACAGGGGGACCTACGAGCAGTACTTC.

In its sample, this clone was seen once. The rearrangement joins TRBV7-2 to TRBJ1-3; D is ambiguous. In germline, CDR1 is SGHTA, CDR2 FQGNSA. Trimming removed 1 base from V and 3 bases from J, with 7 bases in between. The CDR3 has 14 amino acids. CDR3 nucleotide sequence: TGTGCCAGCAGCTTAGGTTCAGGTGGAAACACCATATATTTT. It yields the protein CASSLGSGGNTIYF. The full variable domain, rest sourced from reference TRBV7-2 and TRBJ1-3, is GAGVSQSPSNKVTEKGKDVELRCDPISGHTALYWYRQSLGQGLEFLIYFQGNSAPDKSGLPSDRFSAERTGGSVSTLTIQRTQQEDSAVYLCASSLGSGGNTIYFGEGSWLTVV.

The chain joins TRBV7-2 to TRBJ2-7; TRBD2 aligns across 8 bases. Germline V gene lookup returns CDR1 SGHTA and CDR2 FQGNSA. The CDR3 is 18 residues long. Trimming cost V 3 bases and J 0 bases; bases outside gene matches: 13. The CDR3 DNA follows: TGTGCCAGCAGCTTGTCAGAAGGGACCAGCGGGAGCTCCTACGAGCAGTACTTC. The encoded protein is CASSLSEGTSGSSYEQYF.